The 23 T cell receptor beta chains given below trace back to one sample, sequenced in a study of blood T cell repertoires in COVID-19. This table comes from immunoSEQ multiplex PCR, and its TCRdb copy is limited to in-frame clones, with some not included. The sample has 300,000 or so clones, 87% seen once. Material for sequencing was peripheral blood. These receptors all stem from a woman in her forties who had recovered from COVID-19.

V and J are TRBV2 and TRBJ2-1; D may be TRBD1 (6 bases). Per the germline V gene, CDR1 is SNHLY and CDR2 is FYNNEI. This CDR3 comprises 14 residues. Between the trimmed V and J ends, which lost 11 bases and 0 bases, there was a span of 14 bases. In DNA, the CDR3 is TGTGCCCCCCAGGGGCGGAGCTCCTACAATGAGCAGTTCTTC. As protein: CAPQGRSSYNEQFF.

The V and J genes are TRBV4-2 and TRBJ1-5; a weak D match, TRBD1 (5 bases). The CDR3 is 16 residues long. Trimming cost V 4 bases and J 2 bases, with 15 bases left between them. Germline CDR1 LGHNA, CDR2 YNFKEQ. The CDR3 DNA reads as TGTGCCAGCAGCCTGACCGACAGTTCGGGCAATCAGCCCCAGCATTTT. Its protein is CASSLTDSSGNQPQHF.

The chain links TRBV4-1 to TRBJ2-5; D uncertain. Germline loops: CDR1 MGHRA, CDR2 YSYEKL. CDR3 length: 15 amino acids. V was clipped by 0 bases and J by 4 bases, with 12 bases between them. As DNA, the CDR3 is TGCGCCAGCAGCCAAGATCCAGGAATCTCAGAGACCCAGTACTTC. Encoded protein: CASSQDPGISETQYF.

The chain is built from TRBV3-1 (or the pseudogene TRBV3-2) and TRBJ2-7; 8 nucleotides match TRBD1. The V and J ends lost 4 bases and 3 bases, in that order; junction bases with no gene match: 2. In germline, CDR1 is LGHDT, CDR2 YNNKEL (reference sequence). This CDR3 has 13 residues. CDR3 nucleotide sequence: TGTGCCAGCAGCCCGACAGGGGTCTACGAGCAGTACTTC. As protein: CASSPTGVYEQYF.

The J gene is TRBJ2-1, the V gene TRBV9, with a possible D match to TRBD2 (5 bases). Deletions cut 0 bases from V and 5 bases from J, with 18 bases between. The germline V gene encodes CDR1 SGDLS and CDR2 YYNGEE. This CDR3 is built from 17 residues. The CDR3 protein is CASSVAREGPGNNEQFF. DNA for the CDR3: TGTGCCAGCAGCGTAGCTCGAGAGGGTCCTGGAAACAATGAGCAGTTCTTC.

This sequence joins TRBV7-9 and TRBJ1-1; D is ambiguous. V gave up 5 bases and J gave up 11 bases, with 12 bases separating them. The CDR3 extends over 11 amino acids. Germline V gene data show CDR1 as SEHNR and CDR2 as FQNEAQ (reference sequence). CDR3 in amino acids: CASSRPPQAFF. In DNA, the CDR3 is TGTGCCAGCAGCCGCCCCCCCCAGGCTTTCTTT.

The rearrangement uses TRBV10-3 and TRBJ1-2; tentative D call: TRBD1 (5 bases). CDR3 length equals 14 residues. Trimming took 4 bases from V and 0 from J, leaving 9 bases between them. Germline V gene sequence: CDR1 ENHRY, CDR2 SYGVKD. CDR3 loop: CAISVTGANYGYTF. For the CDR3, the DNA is TGTGCCATCAGTGTAACGGGGGCTAACTATGGCTACACCTTC.

DNA of the CDR3: TGCGCCAGCAGTCAGGGGGCCGAGAATGAGCAGTTCTTC. This codes for CASSQGAENEQFF. This chain joins TRBV10-1 and TRBJ2-1; 8 nucleotides agree with TRBD1. CDR3 size: 13 residues. V trimming: 5 bases; J trimming: 7 bases; junction bases outside the gene matches: 4. The germline V gene encodes CDR1 WNHNN and CDR2 SYGVQD (reference sequence).

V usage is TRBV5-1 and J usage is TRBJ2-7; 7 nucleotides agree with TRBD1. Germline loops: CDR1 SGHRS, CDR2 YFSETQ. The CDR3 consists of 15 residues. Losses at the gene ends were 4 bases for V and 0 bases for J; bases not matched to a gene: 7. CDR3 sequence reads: CASSPWTGDSYEQYF. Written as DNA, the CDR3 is TGCGCCAGCAGCCCCTGGACAGGAGACTCCTACGAGCAGTACTTC.

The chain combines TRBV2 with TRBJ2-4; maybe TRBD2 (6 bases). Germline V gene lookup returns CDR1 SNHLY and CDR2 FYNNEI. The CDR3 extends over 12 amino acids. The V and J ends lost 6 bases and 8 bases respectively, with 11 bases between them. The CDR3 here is CASRGGTDIQYF. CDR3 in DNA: TGTGCCAGCAGAGGAGGGACCGACATTCAGTACTTC.

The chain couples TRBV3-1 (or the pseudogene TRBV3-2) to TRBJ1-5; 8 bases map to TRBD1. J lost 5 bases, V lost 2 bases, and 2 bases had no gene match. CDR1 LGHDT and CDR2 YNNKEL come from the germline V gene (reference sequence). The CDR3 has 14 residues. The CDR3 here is CASSQLRGHQPQHF. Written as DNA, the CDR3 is TGTGCCAGCAGCCAACTCAGGGGGCATCAGCCCCAGCATTTT.

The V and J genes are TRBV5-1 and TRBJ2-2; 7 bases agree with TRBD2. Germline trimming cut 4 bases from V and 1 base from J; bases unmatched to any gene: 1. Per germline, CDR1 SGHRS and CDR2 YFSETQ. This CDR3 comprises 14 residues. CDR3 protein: CASSRGGNTGELFF. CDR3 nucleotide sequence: TGCGCCAGCAGCCGCGGGGGGAACACCGGGGAGCTGTTTTTT.

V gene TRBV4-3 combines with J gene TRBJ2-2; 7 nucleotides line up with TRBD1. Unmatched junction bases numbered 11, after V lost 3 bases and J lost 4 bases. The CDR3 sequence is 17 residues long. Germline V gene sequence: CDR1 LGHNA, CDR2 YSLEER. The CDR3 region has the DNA TGCGCCAGCAGCCAGAGTCCCGGGACAGTGGCCACCGGGGAGCTGTTTTTT. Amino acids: CASSQSPGTVATGELFF.

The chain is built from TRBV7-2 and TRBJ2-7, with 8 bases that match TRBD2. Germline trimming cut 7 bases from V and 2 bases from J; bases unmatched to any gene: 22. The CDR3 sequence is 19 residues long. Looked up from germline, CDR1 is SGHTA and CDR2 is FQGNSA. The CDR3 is CASTPNPDVLAVRPYEQYF. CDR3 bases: TGTGCCAGCACTCCGAACCCCGACGTACTAGCGGTCCGCCCCTACGAGCAGTACTTC.

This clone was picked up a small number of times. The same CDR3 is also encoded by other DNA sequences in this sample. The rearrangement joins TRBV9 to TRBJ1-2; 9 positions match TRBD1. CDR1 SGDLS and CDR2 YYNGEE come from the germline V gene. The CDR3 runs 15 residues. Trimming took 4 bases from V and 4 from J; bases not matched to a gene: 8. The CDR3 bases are TGTGCCAGCAGCTCCCGCACAGGGGGCGCCTATGGCTACACCTTC. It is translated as CASSSRTGGAYGYTF. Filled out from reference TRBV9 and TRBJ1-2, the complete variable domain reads DSGVTQTPKHLITATGQRVTLRCSPRSGDLSVYWYQQSLDQGLQFLIQYYNGEERAKGNILERFSAQQFPDLHSELNLSSLELGDSALYFCASSSRTGGAYGYTFGSGTRLTVV.

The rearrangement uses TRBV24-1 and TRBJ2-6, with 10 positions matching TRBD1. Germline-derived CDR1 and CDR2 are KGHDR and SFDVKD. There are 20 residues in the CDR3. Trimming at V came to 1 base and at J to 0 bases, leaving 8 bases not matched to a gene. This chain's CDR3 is CATSDFRVDRGPSGANVLTF. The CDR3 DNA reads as TGTGCCACCAGTGATTTTAGGGTAGACAGGGGGCCCTCTGGGGCCAACGTCCTGACTTTC.

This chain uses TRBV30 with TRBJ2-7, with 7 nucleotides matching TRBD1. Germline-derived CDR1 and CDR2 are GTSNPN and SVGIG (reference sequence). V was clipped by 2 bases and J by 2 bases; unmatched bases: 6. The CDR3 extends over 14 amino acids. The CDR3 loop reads CAWSLPDRAYEQYF. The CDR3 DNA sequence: TGTGCCTGGAGTCTTCCCGACAGGGCCTACGAGCAGTACTTC.

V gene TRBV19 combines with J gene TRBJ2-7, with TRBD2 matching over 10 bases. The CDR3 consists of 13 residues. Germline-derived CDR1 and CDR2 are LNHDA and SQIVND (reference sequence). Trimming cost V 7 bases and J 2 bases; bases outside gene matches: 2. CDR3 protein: CASTAGGAYEQYF. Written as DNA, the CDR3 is TGTGCCAGTACAGCGGGGGGGGCCTACGAGCAGTACTTC.

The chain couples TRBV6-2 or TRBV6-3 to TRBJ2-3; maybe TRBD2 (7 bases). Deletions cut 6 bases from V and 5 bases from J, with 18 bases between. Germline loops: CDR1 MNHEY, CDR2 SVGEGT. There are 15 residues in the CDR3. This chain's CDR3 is CASSLGGLGGDTQYF. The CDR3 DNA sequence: TGTGCCAGCAGCCTCGGGGGGCTGGGCGGAGATACGCAGTATTTT.

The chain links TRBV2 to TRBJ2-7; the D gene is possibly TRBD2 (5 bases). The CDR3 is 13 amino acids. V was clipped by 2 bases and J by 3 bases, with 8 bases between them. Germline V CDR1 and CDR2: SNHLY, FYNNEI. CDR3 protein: CASSESEGYEQYF. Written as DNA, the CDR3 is TGTGCCAGCAGTGAAAGCGAGGGCTACGAGCAGTACTTC.

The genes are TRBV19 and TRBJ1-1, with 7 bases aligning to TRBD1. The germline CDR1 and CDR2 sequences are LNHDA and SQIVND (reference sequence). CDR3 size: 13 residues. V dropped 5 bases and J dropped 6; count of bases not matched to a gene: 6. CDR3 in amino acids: CASSPNRGAEAFF. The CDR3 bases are TGTGCCAGTAGTCCTAACAGGGGAGCTGAAGCTTTCTTT.

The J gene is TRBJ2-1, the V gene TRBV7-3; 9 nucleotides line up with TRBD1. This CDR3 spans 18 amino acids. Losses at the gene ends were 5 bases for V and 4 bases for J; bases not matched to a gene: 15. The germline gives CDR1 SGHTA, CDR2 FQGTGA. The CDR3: CASSPGQGSPPFYNEQFF. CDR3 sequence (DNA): TGTGCCAGCAGCCCCGGACAGGGGTCCCCGCCATTTTACAATGAGCAGTTCTTC.

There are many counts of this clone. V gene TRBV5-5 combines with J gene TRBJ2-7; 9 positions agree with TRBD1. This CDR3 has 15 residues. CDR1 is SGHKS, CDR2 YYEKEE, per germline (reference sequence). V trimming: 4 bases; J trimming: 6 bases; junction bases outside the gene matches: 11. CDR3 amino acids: CASSRDRDRVREQYF. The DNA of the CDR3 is TGTGCCAGCAGCCGGGACCGGGACAGGGTGCGCGAGCAGTACTTC. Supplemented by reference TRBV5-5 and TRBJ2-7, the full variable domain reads DAGVTQSPTHLIKTRGQQVTLRCSPISGHKSVSWYQQVLGQGPQFIFQYYEKEERGRGNFPDRFSARQFPNYSSELNVNALLLGDSALYLCASSRDRDRVREQYFGPGTRLTVT.